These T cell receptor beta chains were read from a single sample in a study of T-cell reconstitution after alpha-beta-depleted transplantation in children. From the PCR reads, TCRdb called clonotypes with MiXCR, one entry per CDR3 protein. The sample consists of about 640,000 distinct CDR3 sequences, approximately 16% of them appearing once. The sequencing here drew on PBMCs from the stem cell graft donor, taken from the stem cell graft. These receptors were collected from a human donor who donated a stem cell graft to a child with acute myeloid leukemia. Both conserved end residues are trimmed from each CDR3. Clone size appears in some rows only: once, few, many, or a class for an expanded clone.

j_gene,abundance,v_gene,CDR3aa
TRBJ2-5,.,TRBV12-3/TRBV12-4,ASNLPNSQETQY
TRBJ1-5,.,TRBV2,ASIRGRNQPQH
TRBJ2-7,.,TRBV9,ANSERQEQY
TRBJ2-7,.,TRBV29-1,SVGQGGVEQY
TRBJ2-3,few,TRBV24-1,ATSDPVTTDTQY
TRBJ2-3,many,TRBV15,ATSERGSDTQY
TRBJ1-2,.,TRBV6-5,ASSYGSHGGYT
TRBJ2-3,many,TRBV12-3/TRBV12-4,ASSFRADTQY
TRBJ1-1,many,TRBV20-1,SARAGGGLNTEAF
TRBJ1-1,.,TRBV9,ASSVVRGKGNTEAF
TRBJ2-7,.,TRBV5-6,ASSRERGAYEQY
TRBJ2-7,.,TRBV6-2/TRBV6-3,ASSTGLAVSYEQD
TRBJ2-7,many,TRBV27,ASSPHAGGGYEQY
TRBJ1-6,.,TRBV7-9,ASSLFGVSYNSPLH
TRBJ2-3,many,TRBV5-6,ASGQGGADTQY
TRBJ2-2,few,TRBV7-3,ASQQGASTGELF
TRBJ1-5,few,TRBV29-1,SVELGLGQPQH
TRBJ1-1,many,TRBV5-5,ASSLTGAAF
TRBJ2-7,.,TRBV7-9,ASTKEGVTYEQY
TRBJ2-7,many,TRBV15,ATSRDLYEQY
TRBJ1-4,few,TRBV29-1,SVVDGIEKLF
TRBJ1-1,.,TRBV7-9,ASSPFPGTGNTEAF
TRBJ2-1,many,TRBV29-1,SVGLAGGYNEQF
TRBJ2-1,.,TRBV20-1,SAVRDRGMKVNNEQF
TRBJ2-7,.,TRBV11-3,ASSRGLARSYEQY
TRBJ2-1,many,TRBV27,AIMGRNNEQF
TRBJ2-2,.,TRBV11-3,ASSPGQSANTGELF
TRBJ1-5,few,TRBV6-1,ASRPDSGAEGSNQPQH
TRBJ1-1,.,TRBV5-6,ASSSPGGNTEAF